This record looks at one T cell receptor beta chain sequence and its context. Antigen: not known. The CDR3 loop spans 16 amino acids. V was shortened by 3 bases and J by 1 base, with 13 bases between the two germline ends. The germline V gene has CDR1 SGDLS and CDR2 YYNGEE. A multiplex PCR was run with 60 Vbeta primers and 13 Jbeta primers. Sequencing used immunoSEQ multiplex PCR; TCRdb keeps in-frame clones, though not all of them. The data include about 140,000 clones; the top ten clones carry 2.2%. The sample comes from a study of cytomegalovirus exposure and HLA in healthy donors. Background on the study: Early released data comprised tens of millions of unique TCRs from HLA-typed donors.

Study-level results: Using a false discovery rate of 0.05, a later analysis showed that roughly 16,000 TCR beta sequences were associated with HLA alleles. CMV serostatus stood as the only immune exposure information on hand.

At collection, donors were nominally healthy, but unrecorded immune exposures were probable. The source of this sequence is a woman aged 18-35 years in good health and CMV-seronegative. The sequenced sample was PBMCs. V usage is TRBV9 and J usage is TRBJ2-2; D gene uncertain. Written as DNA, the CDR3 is TGTGCCAGCAGCGACCGGGTTGAAGGGAACACCGGGGAGCTGTTTTTT. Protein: CASSDRVEGNTGELFF.